The rows below give T cell receptor beta chains drawn from one sample of a study of beta chain features in type 1 diabetes. The table came from immunoSEQ multiplex PCR; TCRdb's copy has only in-frame clones and leaves some out. The sample carries hundreds of thousands of clones, roughly 12% recorded once. Specimen: naive CD4+ T cells from blood. The receptor set was obtained from a man aged 18 to 30 in good health. The CDR3 runs from the conserved cysteine through the conserved F or W. The D gene is left open where the match is weak. A clone size is listed for some rows: how often the clone was seen (once, few, many), or a class if it is expanded.

cdr3_nt	cdr3_aa	v_call	j_call	clone_size	d_call
TGTGCCAGCAGCTTATTGCCAGGGGAGCCACCCCTCCACTTT	CASSLLPGEPPLHF	TRBV7-9	TRBJ1-6	few	-
TGTGCCAGCAGTTCCGACGGGAATCAGCCCCAGCATTTT	CASSSDGNQPQHF	TRBV7-2	TRBJ1-5	-	-
TGTGCCAGCAGCGTAGACCCGGGAGGAGGGACCCAGTACTTC	CASSVDPGGGTQYF	TRBV9	TRBJ2-5	-	TRBD2
TGTGCCAGCAGCTTAGGACCCGGGAAATTGAAGTTCTTC	CASSLGPGKLKFF	TRBV11-2	TRBJ2-1	few	-
TGCGCCAGCAGCCTCGGGGATCGTCAGCCCCAGCATTTT	CASSLGDRQPQHF	TRBV5-1	TRBJ1-5	-	-
TGTGCCAGCAGCTTCGGGACAGGAGAAAATTCACCCCTCCACTTT	CASSFGTGENSPLHF	TRBV7-6	TRBJ1-6	-	TRBD1
TGTGCCAGCAGCTCCCGCCTCGGGCGGGAGAAAGATGAGCAGTTCTTC	CASSSRLGREKDEQFF	TRBV7-6	TRBJ2-1	-	TRBD2
TGTGCCACCAGCTTGAGTGTCAGCAATCAGCCCCAGCATTTT	CATSLSVSNQPQHF	TRBV15	TRBJ1-5	-	-
TGTGCCAGCAGCTTCGGTACCGGACAGGGCTCCTACGAGCAGTACTTC	CASSFGTGQGSYEQYF	TRBV7-9	TRBJ2-7	few	TRBD1
TGTGCCAGCAGTTTAGGGTCCAGCAGGGGCTACACCTTC	CASSLGSSRGYTF	TRBV28	TRBJ1-2	few	-
TGTGCCAGCAGCGGACAGACAGATACGCAGTATTTT	CASSGQTDTQYF	TRBV9	TRBJ2-3	few	-
TGTGCCAGCAGTTTATATGTAGCGAGCTCCTACAATGAGCAGTTCTTC	CASSLYVASSYNEQFF	TRBV27	TRBJ2-1	-	-
TGTGCCAGCAGCCAAAGACCCCTCGGACAGGGGTCAGATACGCAGTATTTT	CASSQRPLGQGSDTQYF	TRBV7-2	TRBJ2-3	few	TRBD1
TGTGCCTGGAGCCTCAGAAGAAACACTGAAGCTTTCTTT	CAWSLRRNTEAFF	TRBV30	TRBJ1-1	few	-
TGTGCCAGCAGCCAAGATCTCTCAACGCGACGGGCAGATACGCAGTATTTT	CASSQDLSTRRADTQYF	TRBV14	TRBJ2-3	-	-
TGTGCCAGCAGTTATCCAGGGTATGGCTACACCTTC	CASSYPGYGYTF	TRBV28	TRBJ1-2	-	-
TGTGCCAGCAGTCAGGTCAGGGGGCGCCCAGATACGCAGTATTTT	CASSQVRGRPDTQYF	TRBV7-2	TRBJ2-3	few	TRBD1